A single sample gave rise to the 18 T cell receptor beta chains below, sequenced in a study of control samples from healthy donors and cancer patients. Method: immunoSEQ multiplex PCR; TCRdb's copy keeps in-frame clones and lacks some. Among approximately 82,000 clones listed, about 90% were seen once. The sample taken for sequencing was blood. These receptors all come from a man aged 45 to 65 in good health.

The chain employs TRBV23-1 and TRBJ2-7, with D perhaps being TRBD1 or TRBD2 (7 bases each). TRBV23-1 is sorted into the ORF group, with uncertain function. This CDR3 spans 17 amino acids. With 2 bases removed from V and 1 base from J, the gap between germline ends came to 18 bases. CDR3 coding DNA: TGCGCCAGCAGTCAAGTCAGGGGGGGTAATTGGTCCTACGAGCAGTACGTC. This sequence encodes CASSQVRGGNWSYEQYV.

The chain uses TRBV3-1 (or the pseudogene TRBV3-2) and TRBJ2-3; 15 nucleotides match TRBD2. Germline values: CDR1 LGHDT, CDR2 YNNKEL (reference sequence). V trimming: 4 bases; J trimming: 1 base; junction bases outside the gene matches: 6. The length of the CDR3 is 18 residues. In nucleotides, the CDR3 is TGTGCCAGCAGCCCTTTGGGACTAGCGGGAGGCGGCACAGATACGCAGTATTTT. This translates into CASSPLGLAGGGTDTQYF.

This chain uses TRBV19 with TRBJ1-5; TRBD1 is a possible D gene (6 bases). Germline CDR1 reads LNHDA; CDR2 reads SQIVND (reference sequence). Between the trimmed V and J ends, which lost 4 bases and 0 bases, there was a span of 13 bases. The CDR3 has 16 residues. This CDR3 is CASSRAGEASNQPQHF. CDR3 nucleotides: TGTGCCAGTAGTAGGGCAGGGGAAGCTAGCAATCAGCCCCAGCATTTT.

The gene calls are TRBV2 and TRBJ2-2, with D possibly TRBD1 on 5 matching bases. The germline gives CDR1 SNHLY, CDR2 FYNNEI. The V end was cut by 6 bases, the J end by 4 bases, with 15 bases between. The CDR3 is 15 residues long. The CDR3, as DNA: TGTGCCAGCAGCCAGGGCCTCTCGGGCACCGGGGAGCTGTTTTTT. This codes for CASSQGLSGTGELFF.

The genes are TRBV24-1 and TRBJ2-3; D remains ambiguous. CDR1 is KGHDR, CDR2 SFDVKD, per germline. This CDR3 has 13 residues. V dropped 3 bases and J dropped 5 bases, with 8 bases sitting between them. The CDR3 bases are TGTGCCACCAGTGATATTTCTGGAGATACGCAGTATTTT. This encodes CATSDISGDTQYF.

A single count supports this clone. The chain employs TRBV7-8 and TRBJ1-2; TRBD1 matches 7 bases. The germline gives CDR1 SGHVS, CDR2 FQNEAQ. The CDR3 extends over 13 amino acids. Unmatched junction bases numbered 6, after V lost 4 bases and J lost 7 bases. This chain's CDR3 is CASSSTGAAGYTF. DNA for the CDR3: TGTGCCAGCAGCTCAACAGGGGCTGCTGGCTACACCTTC.

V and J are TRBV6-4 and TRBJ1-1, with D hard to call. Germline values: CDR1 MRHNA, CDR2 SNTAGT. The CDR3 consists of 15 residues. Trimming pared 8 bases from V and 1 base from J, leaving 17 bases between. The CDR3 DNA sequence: TGTGCCAGCCCCGGTGAGGGTTGGAAGAACACTGAAGCTTTCTTT. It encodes CASPGEGWKNTEAFF.

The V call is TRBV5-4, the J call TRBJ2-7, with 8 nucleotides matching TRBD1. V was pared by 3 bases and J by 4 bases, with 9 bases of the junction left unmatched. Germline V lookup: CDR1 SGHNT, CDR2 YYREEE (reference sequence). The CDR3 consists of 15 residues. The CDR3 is CASSSTGTGLYEQYF. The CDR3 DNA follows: TGTGCCAGCAGCTCAACCGGGACAGGCCTTTACGAGCAGTACTTC.

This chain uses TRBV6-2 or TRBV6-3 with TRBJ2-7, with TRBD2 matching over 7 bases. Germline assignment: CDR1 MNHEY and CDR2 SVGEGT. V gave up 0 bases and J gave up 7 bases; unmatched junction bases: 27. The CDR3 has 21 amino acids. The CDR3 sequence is CASSYSLADEPLVTSTSEQYF. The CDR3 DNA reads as TGTGCCAGCAGTTACTCGCTAGCGGACGAACCGCTCGTTACCTCAACTAGTGAGCAGTACTTC.

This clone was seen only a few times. This CDR3 reads CASGPGTGYGYTF. CDR3 nucleotide sequence: TGTGCCAGCGGCCCGGGGACAGGCTATGGCTACACCTTC. The chain employs TRBV6-5 and TRBJ1-2; 8 bases map to TRBD1. Trimming at V came to 8 bases and at J to 4 bases, leaving 6 bases not matched to a gene. CDR3 size: 13 residues. The V gene's germline CDR1 is MNHEY and CDR2 SVGAGI.

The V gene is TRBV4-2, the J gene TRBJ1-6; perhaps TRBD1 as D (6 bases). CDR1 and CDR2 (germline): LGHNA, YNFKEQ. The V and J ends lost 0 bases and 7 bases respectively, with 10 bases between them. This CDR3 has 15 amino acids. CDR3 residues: CASSQDWTANSPLHF. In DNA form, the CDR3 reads TGTGCCAGCAGCCAAGACTGGACAGCAAATTCACCCCTCCACTTT.

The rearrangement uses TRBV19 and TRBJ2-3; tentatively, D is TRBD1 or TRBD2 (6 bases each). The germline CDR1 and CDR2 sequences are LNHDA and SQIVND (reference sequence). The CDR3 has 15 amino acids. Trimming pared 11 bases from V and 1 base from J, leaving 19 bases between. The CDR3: CAAVLGGSGTDTQYF. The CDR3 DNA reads TGTGCCGCGGTCCTAGGGGGGAGCGGCACAGATACGCAGTATTTT.

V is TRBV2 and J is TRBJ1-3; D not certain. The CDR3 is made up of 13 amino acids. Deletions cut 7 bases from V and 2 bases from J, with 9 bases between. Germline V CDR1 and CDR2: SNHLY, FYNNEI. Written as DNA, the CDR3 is TGTGCCAGCATCGGAGGGACTGGAAACACCATATATTTT. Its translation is CASIGGTGNTIYF. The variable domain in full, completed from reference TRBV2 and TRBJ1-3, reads EPEVTQTPSHQVTQMGQEVILRCVPISNHLYFYWYRQILGQKVEFLVSFYNNEISEKSEIFDDQFSVERPDGSNFTLKIRSTKLEDSAMYFCASIGGTGNTIYFGEGSWLTVV.

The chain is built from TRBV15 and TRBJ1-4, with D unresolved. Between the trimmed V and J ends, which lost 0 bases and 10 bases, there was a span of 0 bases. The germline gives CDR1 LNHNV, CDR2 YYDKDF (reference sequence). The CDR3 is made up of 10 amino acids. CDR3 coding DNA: TGTGCCACCAGCAGAGAAAAACTGTTTTTT. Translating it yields CATSREKLFF.

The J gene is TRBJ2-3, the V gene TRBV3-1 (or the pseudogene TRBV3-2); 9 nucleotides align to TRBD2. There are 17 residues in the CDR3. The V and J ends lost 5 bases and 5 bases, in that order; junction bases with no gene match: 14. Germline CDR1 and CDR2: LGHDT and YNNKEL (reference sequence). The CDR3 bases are TGTGCCAGCAGCGGCGGGGAAGGCGGGGGGGCCGTAGATACGCAGTATTTT. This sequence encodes CASSGGEGGGAVDTQYF.

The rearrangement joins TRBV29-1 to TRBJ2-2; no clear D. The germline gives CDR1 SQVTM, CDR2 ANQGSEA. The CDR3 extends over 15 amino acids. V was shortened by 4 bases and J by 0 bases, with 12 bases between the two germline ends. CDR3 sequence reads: CSVGEGFANTGELFF. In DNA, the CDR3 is TGCAGCGTTGGGGAAGGTTTTGCGAACACCGGGGAGCTGTTTTTT.

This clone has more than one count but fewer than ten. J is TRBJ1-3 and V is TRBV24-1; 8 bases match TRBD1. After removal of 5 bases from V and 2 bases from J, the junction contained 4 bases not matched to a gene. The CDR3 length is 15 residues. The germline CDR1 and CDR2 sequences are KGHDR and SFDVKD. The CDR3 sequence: CATSAAGGTGNTIYF. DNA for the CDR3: TGTGCCACCAGTGCGGCAGGGGGCACTGGAAACACCATATATTTT.

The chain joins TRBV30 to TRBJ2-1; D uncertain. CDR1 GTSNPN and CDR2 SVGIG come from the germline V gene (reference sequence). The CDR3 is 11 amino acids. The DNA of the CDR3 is TGTGCTGGAGAGAGATGGGATGAGCAGTTCTTC. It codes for CAGERWDEQFF.